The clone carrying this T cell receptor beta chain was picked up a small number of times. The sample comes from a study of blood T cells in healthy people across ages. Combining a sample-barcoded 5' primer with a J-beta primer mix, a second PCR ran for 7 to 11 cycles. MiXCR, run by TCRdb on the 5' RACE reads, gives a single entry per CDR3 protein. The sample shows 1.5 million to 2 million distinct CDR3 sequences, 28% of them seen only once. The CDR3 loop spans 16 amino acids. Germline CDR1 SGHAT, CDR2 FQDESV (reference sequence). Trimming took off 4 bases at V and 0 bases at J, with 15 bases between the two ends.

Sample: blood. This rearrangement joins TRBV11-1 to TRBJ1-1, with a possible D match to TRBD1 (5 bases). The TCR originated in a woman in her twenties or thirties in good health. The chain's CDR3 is CASSSLPLGVNTEAFF. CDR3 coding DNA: TGTGCCAGCAGCTCCCTCCCCCTGGGGGTGAACACTGAAGCTTTCTTT. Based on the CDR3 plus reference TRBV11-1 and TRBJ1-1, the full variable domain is EAEVAQSPRYKITEKSQAVAFWCDPISGHATLYWYRQILGQGPELLVQFQDESVVDDSQLPKDRFSAERLKGVDSTLKIQPAELGDSAMYLCASSSLPLGVNTEAFFGQGTRLTVV.